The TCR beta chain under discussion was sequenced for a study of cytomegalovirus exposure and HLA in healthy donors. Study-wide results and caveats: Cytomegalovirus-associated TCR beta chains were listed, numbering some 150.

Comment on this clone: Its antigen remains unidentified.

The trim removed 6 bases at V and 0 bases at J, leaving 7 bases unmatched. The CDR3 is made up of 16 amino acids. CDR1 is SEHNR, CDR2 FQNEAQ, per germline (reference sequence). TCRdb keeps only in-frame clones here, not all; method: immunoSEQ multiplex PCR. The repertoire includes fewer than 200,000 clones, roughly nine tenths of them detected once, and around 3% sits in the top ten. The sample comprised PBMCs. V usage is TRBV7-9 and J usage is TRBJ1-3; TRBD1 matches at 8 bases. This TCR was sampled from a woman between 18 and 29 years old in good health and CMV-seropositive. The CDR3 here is CASSLTGESSGNTIYF. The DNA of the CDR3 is TGTGCCAGCAGTTTGACAGGGGAGAGCTCTGGAAACACCATATATTTT.